The entry below gives a single T cell receptor (beta chain) sequence along with its context. What it recognizes is unknown. The record originates from a study of OX40 agonist ivuxolimab in advanced cancers. On the study more broadly: The study enrolled dose-escalation patients with hepatocellular carcinoma, melanoma, renal cell or head and neck cancer. Partial response was recorded in three patients: one hepatocellular carcinoma and two cutaneous melanoma cases.

Whole-study results and caveats: Partly responding patients at 0.1-3.0 mg/kg showed some of the smallest clonal expansion. On average, a greater number of expanded clones characterised CD8+ T cells relative to CD4+.

Clones were sequenced by immunoSEQ multiplex PCR, and TCRdb holds only the in-frame ones, with some missing. The table includes tens of thousands of clones, approximately 88% detected once. Sequencing used CD4+ or CD8+ T cells sorted from blood, obtained in a trial of the OX40 agonist ivuxolimab. The sequence derives from an adult with an advanced solid tumor such as melanoma, head and neck, liver or kidney cancer.

The CDR3 DNA is TGTGCCAGTGATAGGGGCGGGAGGAACCTCCGGCACAATGAGCAGTTCTTC. Its protein product is CASDRGGRNLRHNEQFF. The V and J genes are TRBV19 and TRBJ2-1; 8 nucleotides align to TRBD2. Germline assignment: CDR1 LNHDA and CDR2 SQIVND (reference sequence). The CDR3 is 17 amino acids. The V and J ends lost 8 bases and 5 bases, in that order; junction bases with no gene match: 17.